A selection of T cell receptor beta chains follows, all from one sample in a study of shared clonotypes between healthy human individuals. The protocol was immunoSEQ multiplex PCR, while the TCRdb copy is restricted to in-frame clones and leaves out a portion. The data show 850,000 to 1,100,000 clones, 60% to 85% seen once. The sample consisted of memory CD4+ T cells from PBMCs. The receptors come from a man aged 18 to 30 in good health. Some clones in this sample may be carry-over from other donors' samples. The CDR3 runs from the conserved cysteine through the conserved F or W. Fields, in order: J gene, D gene, clone size, V gene, CDR3 DNA, CDR3 protein. The D gene is left open where the match is weak. Only some rows state a clone size, as once, few, many or a class for expanded clones.

j_gene: TRBJ1-5
d_gene: .
abundance: .
v_gene: TRBV28
CDR3nt: TGTGCCAGCAGTCACCATCAGCCCCAGCATTTT
CDR3aa: CASSHHQPQHF

j_gene: TRBJ2-2
d_gene: TRBD2
abundance: .
v_gene: TRBV5-1
CDR3nt: TGCGCCAGCAGCTTCTTAGCGGGGTCGAACACCGGGGAGCTGTTTTTT
CDR3aa: CASSFLAGSNTGELFF

j_gene: TRBJ1-6
d_gene: .
abundance: few
v_gene: TRBV18
CDR3nt: TGTGCCAGCTCACCCCGGGAACGGACTAATTCACCCCTCCACTTT
CDR3aa: CASSPRERTNSPLHF

j_gene: TRBJ2-1
d_gene: TRBD2
abundance: .
v_gene: TRBV11-1
CDR3nt: TGTGCCAGCAGCTTGGGGACTAGCGGGAGGAACGAGCAGTTCTTC
CDR3aa: CASSLGTSGRNEQFF

j_gene: TRBJ1-2
d_gene: .
abundance: .
v_gene: TRBV4-2
CDR3nt: TGTGCCAGCAGCCCCCTGGGGGGAACCGGGCCCTATGGCTACACCTTC
CDR3aa: CASSPLGGTGPYGYTF

j_gene: TRBJ2-3
d_gene: TRBD2
abundance: .
v_gene: TRBV6-1
CDR3nt: TGTGCCAGCAGTGAATCCCCCAGACTAGCGGGAGGTTGGGATACGCAGTATTTT
CDR3aa: CASSESPRLAGGWDTQYF

j_gene: TRBJ1-2
d_gene: .
abundance: few
v_gene: TRBV5-6
CDR3nt: TGTGCCAGCAGCTTGGGGCGGCATCCATTTCGAGCGATTAACTATGGCTACACCTTC
CDR3aa: CASSLGRHPFRAINYGYTF

j_gene: TRBJ2-1
d_gene: TRBD2
abundance: .
v_gene: TRBV5-1
CDR3nt: TGCGCCAGCAGCCGCACTAGCGACAATGAGCAGTTCTTC
CDR3aa: CASSRTSDNEQFF

j_gene: TRBJ1-2
d_gene: .
abundance: .
v_gene: TRBV28
CDR3nt: TGTGCCAGCAGCTCCCCCGCGGGCCGCTACTTCTATGGCTACACCTTC
CDR3aa: CASSSPAGRYFYGYTF

j_gene: TRBJ1-3
d_gene: TRBD1
abundance: once
v_gene: TRBV18
CDR3nt: TGTGCCAGCTCCCCGGGACAGCACTCTGGAAACACCATATATTTT
CDR3aa: CASSPGQHSGNTIYF

j_gene: TRBJ2-2
d_gene: .
abundance: .
v_gene: TRBV9
CDR3nt: TGTGCCAGCAGCCGAAACCCCCCGGGCGCCGGGGAGCTGTTTTTT
CDR3aa: CASSRNPPGAGELFF

j_gene: TRBJ1-4
d_gene: .
abundance: .
v_gene: TRBV4-3
CDR3nt: TGCGCCAGCAGCCCGCGAAGGCCGTTTAATGAAAAACTGTTTTTT
CDR3aa: CASSPRRPFNEKLFF

j_gene: TRBJ1-5
d_gene: .
abundance: once
v_gene: TRBV5-1
CDR3nt: TGCGCCAGCAGCTTGGGTAGAAATCAGCCCCAGCATTTT
CDR3aa: CASSLGRNQPQHF

j_gene: TRBJ2-7
d_gene: TRBD2
abundance: .
v_gene: TRBV14
CDR3nt: TGTGCCAGCAGTCCGTACGTTTCGGGGGGGAGCTACGAGCAGTACTTC
CDR3aa: CASSPYVSGGSYEQYF

j_gene: TRBJ2-5
d_gene: .
abundance: few
v_gene: TRBV5-6
CDR3nt: TGTGCCAGCAGCTTTTACGGAACCCAGTACTTC
CDR3aa: CASSFYGTQYF

j_gene: TRBJ2-7
d_gene: .
abundance: .
v_gene: TRBV2
CDR3nt: TGTGCCAGCAGTGAACACCCGCAGTCCTACGAGCAGTACTTC
CDR3aa: CASSEHPQSYEQYF

j_gene: TRBJ2-1
d_gene: TRBD2
abundance: .
v_gene: TRBV5-1
CDR3nt: TGCGCCAGCAGCTTGGCCCCGACTAGCGGGACCTACAATGAGCAGTTCTTC
CDR3aa: CASSLAPTSGTYNEQFF

j_gene: TRBJ1-2
d_gene: .
abundance: .
v_gene: TRBV28
CDR3nt: TGTGCCAGCAGTTTAAGCGGACAGATTAACTATGGCTACACCTTC
CDR3aa: CASSLSGQINYGYTF

j_gene: TRBJ2-7
d_gene: .
abundance: .
v_gene: TRBV7-9
CDR3nt: TGTGCCAGCAGCATCCGAGGAGCTGGAGAGGAGCAGTACTTC
CDR3aa: CASSIRGAGEEQYF

j_gene: TRBJ1-2
d_gene: .
abundance: .
v_gene: TRBV29-1
CDR3nt: TGCAGCGTTGATTGGAGGGGGGGCTACACCTTC
CDR3aa: CSVDWRGGYTF

j_gene: TRBJ2-5
d_gene: .
abundance: .
v_gene: TRBV19
CDR3nt: TGTGCCAGTAGTATCGGGGTCCAAGAGACCCAGTACTTC
CDR3aa: CASSIGVQETQYF

j_gene: TRBJ2-3
d_gene: TRBD2
abundance: .
v_gene: TRBV7-3
CDR3nt: TGTGCCAGCAGCTTACTAGCGGGTTACACAGATACGCAGTATTTT
CDR3aa: CASSLLAGYTDTQYF

j_gene: TRBJ2-1
d_gene: TRBD2
abundance: .
v_gene: TRBV20-1
CDR3nt: TGCAGTGCTCCTAGCGGGGGGCAGTTCTTC
CDR3aa: CSAPSGGQFF

j_gene: TRBJ1-3
d_gene: .
abundance: .
v_gene: TRBV19
CDR3nt: TGTGCCAGTAGTTGGGTCCCCGGCAACACCATATATTTT
CDR3aa: CASSWVPGNTIYF

j_gene: TRBJ2-1
d_gene: TRBD2
abundance: .
v_gene: TRBV19
CDR3nt: TGTGCCAGTGGCAGCGGGAGGACCTCCTACAATGAGCAGTTCTTC
CDR3aa: CASGSGRTSYNEQFF

j_gene: TRBJ2-5
d_gene: .
abundance: .
v_gene: TRBV5-6
CDR3nt: TGTGCCAGCAGCTCCCTGACGACCTCGGAGACCCAGTACTTC
CDR3aa: CASSSLTTSETQYF

j_gene: TRBJ1-5
d_gene: .
abundance: .
v_gene: TRBV21-1
CDR3nt: TGTGCCAGCAGCAAAGACACAGGGGAGGTCAGTCAGCCCCAGCATTTT
CDR3aa: CASSKDTGEVSQPQHF

j_gene: TRBJ2-5
d_gene: .
abundance: .
v_gene: TRBV5-1
CDR3nt: TGCGCCAGCAGCTTGATGGGGGGCGTGTTACCAGAGACCCAGTACTTC
CDR3aa: CASSLMGGVLPETQYF

j_gene: TRBJ2-6
d_gene: .
abundance: few
v_gene: TRBV30
CDR3nt: TGTGCCTGGAAATGGGGTACCGGGGCCAACGTCCTGACTTTC
CDR3aa: CAWKWGTGANVLTF

j_gene: TRBJ2-1
d_gene: TRBD2
abundance: few
v_gene: TRBV2
CDR3nt: TGTGCCAGCGCAGCGGGGACTAGCGGGATCAATGAGCAGTTCTTC
CDR3aa: CASAAGTSGINEQFF

j_gene: TRBJ2-1
d_gene: .
abundance: .
v_gene: TRBV6-1
CDR3nt: TGTGCCAGCAGTGACGTTGTGGGCAATGAGCAGTTCTTC
CDR3aa: CASSDVVGNEQFF

j_gene: TRBJ2-3
d_gene: TRBD2
abundance: .
v_gene: TRBV6-5
CDR3nt: TGTGCCAGCATGGAACTAGCGGGGCTGGATACGCAGTATTTT
CDR3aa: CASMELAGLDTQYF

j_gene: TRBJ1-5
d_gene: .
abundance: few
v_gene: TRBV28
CDR3nt: TGTGCCAGCAGTCCTTCGTCCGGGAACCAGCCCCAGCATTTT
CDR3aa: CASSPSSGNQPQHF

j_gene: TRBJ1-5
d_gene: .
abundance: .
v_gene: TRBV21-1
CDR3nt: TGTGCCAGCAGCAAAGCCCGGGGGCGGTGTCGGCCCCAGCATTTT
CDR3aa: CASSKARGRCRPQHF

j_gene: TRBJ1-1
d_gene: .
abundance: .
v_gene: TRBV19
CDR3nt: TGTGCCAGTAGTGCCTGGGGGCCGATCCCCACTGAAGCTTTCTTT
CDR3aa: CASSAWGPIPTEAFF

j_gene: TRBJ2-7
d_gene: TRBD1
abundance: .
v_gene: TRBV5-8
CDR3nt: TGTGCCAGCACCTGGACCGGGACAGGGGGTCTCTCCTACGAGCAGTACTTC
CDR3aa: CASTWTGTGGLSYEQYF

j_gene: TRBJ1-3
d_gene: .
abundance: .
v_gene: TRBV27
CDR3nt: TGTGCCACCATGTCCCCTGGAAACACCATATATTTT
CDR3aa: CATMSPGNTIYF

j_gene: TRBJ1-1
d_gene: .
abundance: .
v_gene: TRBV9
CDR3nt: TGTGCCAGCAGTAAACAGGGCCTGAACACTGAAGCTTTCTTT
CDR3aa: CASSKQGLNTEAFF

j_gene: TRBJ2-7
d_gene: TRBD1
abundance: .
v_gene: TRBV7-9
CDR3nt: TGTGCCAGTGAGCCGTCGGGACAGGGCTACGAGCAGTACTTC
CDR3aa: CASEPSGQGYEQYF